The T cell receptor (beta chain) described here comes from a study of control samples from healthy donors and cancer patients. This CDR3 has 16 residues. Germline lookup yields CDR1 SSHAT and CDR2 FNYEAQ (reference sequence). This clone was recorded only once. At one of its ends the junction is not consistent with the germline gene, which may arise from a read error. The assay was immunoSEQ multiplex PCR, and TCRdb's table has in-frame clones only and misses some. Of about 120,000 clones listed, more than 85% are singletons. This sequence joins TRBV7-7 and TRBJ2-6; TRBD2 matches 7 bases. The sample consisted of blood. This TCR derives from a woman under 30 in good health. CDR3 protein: CASSSWTSSGANVLTF. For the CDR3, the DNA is TGTGCTAGCAGCTCCTGGACTAGCTCTGGGGCCAACGTCCTGACTTTC. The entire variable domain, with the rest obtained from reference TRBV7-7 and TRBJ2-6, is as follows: GAGVSQSPRYKVTKRGQDVTLRCDPISSHATLYWYQQALGQGPEFLTYFNYEAQPDKSGLPSDRFSAERPEGSISTLTIQRTEQRDSAMYRCASSSWTSSGANVLTFGAGSRLTVL.